The TCR beta chain described here comes from a study of blood T cells in healthy people across ages. Notes on the study in general: In these data, TCR beta diversity tracked strongly with naive T cell percentage. PBMCs that were unsorted prevented a conclusive naive versus antigen-experienced comparison. Significant beta diversity loss was already apparent by age approximately 40, declining roughly linearly.

To note about this clonotype: What it binds is unknown.

Healthy Caucasian individuals from Russia aged about 6 to 90 were enrolled as donors. Germline loops: CDR1 ENHRY, CDR2 SYGVKD. The V end was cut by 0 bases, the J end by 2 bases, with 11 bases between. This CDR3 comprises 15 residues. The authors ran a second PCR of 7 to 11 cycles using a sample-barcoded 5' primer and a J-beta primer mix. TCRdb processed the 5' RACE reads anew with MiXCR; each CDR3 protein has one entry. This table has 910,000 or so distinct CDR3 sequences, roughly 47% appearing once. The chain employs TRBV10-3 and TRBJ2-7; TRBD1 or TRBD2 may be the D gene (5 bases each). Sequences were obtained from blood. This TCR came from a woman in her fifties or sixties in good health. This CDR3 is CAISESSQGAYEQYF. The CDR3 bases are TGTGCCATCAGTGAGTCAAGTCAGGGAGCCTACGAGCAGTACTTC.